The present entry profiles one T cell receptor beta chain with its context. Per sample, extraction of total RNA gave at least 5.5 micrograms in every case. Sample-barcoded 5' priming and a J-beta primer mix drove a second PCR of roughly 6 to 12 cycles. TCRdb reprocessed the 5' RACE reads via MiXCR and lists one record per CDR3 protein. The sample includes about 1.4 million distinct CDR3 sequences, 59% of them seen just once. The data derive from a study of blood T cells in healthy people across ages. The CDR3 contains 14 residues. The V and J ends lost 7 bases and 0 bases respectively, with 13 bases between them. Germline V gene data show CDR1 as ENHRY and CDR2 as SYGVKD.

The genes are TRBV10-3 and TRBJ2-7; D might be TRBD1 or TRBD2, each matching 5 bases. This clonotype originated in a young man in good health. Sample: blood. CDR3 loop: CAIKGKGSSYEQYF. The DNA of the CDR3 is TGTGCCATCAAGGGAAAGGGGAGCTCCTACGAGCAGTACTTC.